The source of this T cell receptor beta chain is a study of T cell repertoires in ileal Crohn's disease. Clones were sequenced by immunoSEQ multiplex PCR, and TCRdb holds only the in-frame ones, with some missing. The repertoire holds over 10,000 clones, with roughly 78% as singletons. In its sample, this clone was seen a few times. Time point here: neoterminal ileum biopsy at postoperative endoscopy, about 6 months after surgery. V dropped 8 bases and J dropped 8; count of bases not matched to a gene: 6. This CDR3 spans 12 amino acids. Looked up from germline, CDR1 is WSHSY and CDR2 is SAAADI. The sequence was collected from an adult with Crohn's disease. Source material: ileal tissue. This chain connects TRBV10-2 to TRBJ1-1, with 9 bases that match TRBD1. This chain's CDR3 is CASSGTGPEAFF. For the CDR3, the DNA is TGCGCCAGCTCCGGGACAGGGCCCGAAGCTTTCTTT.